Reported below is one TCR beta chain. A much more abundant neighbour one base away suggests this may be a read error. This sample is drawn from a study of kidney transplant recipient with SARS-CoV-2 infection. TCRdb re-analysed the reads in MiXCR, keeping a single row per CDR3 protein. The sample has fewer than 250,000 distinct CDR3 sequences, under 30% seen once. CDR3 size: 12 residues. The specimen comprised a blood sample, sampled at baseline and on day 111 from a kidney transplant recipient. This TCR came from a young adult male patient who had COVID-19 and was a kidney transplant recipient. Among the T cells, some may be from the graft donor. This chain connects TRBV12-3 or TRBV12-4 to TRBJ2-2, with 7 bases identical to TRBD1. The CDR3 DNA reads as TGTGCCAGCAGTTTTTTTACAGGGGAGCCGTTTTTT. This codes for CASSFFTGEPFF.